This T cell receptor beta chain was identified during a study of a mutant IDH1 vaccine in newly diagnosed glioma. Across the whole study: With temozolomide cycles, or 4-6 weeks after radiotherapy alone, vaccination was started. Sex distribution of treated patients was around 62% male and roughly 38% female; mean age was about 41 years. Former treatment meant radiotherapy, temozolomide, or both; the majority had gotten both.

Assay: immunoSEQ multiplex PCR; the TCRdb copy retains only in-frame clones and omits some. The sample consists of tens of thousands of clones, under 85% of them appearing once. Time point specified: week 47, end of study. Every single dose of the vaccine, 300 ug of mutant IDH1 20-mer peptide, came with topical imiquimod. This clone was detected only once. Its specificity is not known. V dropped 1 base and J dropped 4; count of bases not matched to a gene: 4. Germline loops: CDR1 SGHVS, CDR2 FNYEAQ. This CDR3 has 15 residues. Sequencing was performed on PBMCs, taken from a glioma patient whose treatment included an IDH1 peptide vaccine. The clonotype originates from a woman in her fifties or sixties with glioma. J is TRBJ2-3 and V is TRBV7-6, with 8 nucleotides matching TRBD1. CDR3 sequence: CASSLGDRIPDTQYF. In DNA, the CDR3 is TGTGCCAGCAGCTTAGGGGACAGGATCCCAGATACGCAGTATTTT.